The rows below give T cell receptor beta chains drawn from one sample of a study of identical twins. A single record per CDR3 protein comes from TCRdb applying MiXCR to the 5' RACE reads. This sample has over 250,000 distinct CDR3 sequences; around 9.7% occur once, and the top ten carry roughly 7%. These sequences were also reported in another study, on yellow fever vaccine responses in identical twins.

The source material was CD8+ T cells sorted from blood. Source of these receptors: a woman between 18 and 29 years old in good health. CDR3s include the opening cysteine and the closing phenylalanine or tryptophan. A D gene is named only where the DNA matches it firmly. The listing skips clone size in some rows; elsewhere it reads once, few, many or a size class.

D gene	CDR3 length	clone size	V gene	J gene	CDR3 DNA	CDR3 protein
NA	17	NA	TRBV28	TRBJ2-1	TGTGCCAGCAGCCGTGAAGTCCCCGGAACCTCCTACAATGAGCAGTTCTTC	CASSREVPGTSYNEQFF
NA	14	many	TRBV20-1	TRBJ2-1	TGCAGTGCTAGCTGGAAAAGCTCCTACAATGAGCAGTTCTTC	CSASWKSSYNEQFF
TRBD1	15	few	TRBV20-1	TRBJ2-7	TGCAGTGCTAGAGATGAGGACAGGGGAACCTACGAGCAGTACTTC	CSARDEDRGTYEQYF
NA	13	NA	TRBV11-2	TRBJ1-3	TGTGCCAGCAGCCTATTTTCTGGAAACACCATATATTTT	CASSLFSGNTIYF
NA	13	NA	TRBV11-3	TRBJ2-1	TGTGCCAGCAGCCGTCTAGCGACGGGTGAGCAGTTCTTC	CASSRLATGEQFF
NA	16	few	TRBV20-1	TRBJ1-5	TGCAGTGCTCTTTTGGGGGCGAAATATAGCAATCAGCCCCAGCATTTT	CSALLGAKYSNQPQHF
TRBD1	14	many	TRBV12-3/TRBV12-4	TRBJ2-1	TGTGCCAGCGAAGACAGGGGTACCTACAATGAGCAGTTCTTC	CASEDRGTYNEQFF
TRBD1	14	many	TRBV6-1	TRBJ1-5	TGTGCCAGCAGGGACAGGGGGGACAATCAGCCCCAGCATTTT	CASRDRGDNQPQHF
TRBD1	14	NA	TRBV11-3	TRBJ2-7	TGTGCCAGCAGCCCCACAGGGGGATTTAACGAGCAGTACTTC	CASSPTGGFNEQYF
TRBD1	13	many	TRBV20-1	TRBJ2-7	TGCAGTGCGACAGACGGGACAGACTACGAGCAGTACTTC	CSATDGTDYEQYF
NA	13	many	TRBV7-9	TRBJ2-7	TGTGCCAGCAGCCCGTGGGGACGGGATGAGCAGTACTTC	CASSPWGRDEQYF
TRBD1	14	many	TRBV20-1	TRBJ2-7	TGCAGTGCTAACACAGGGGCTCGGGCCTACGAGCAGTACTTC	CSANTGARAYEQYF
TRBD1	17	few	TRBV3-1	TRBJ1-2	TGTGCCAGCAGCCAAGATTCTGGGACAGTTTCTGACTATGGCTACACCTTC	CASSQDSGTVSDYGYTF
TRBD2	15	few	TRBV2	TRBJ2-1	TGTGCCAGCAGTGATTCGGTAGCGGGAGTTCATGAGCAGTTCTTC	CASSDSVAGVHEQFF
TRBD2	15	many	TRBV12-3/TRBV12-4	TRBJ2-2	TGTGCCAGCAGCCCTAGCGGGGGAGCACCCGGGGAGCTGTTTTTT	CASSPSGGAPGELFF
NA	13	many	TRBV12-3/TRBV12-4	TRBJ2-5	TGTGCCAGCAGTTTATTGGGGAGCGAGACCCAGTACTTC	CASSLLGSETQYF
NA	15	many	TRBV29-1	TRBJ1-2	TGCAGCGTTGGGCGGGTGGGACTGGGCCCTGATGGCTACACCTTC	CSVGRVGLGPDGYTF
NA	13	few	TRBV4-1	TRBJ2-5	TGCGCCAGCAGCGGGGGGTTTCGAGAGACCCAGTACTTC	CASSGGFRETQYF